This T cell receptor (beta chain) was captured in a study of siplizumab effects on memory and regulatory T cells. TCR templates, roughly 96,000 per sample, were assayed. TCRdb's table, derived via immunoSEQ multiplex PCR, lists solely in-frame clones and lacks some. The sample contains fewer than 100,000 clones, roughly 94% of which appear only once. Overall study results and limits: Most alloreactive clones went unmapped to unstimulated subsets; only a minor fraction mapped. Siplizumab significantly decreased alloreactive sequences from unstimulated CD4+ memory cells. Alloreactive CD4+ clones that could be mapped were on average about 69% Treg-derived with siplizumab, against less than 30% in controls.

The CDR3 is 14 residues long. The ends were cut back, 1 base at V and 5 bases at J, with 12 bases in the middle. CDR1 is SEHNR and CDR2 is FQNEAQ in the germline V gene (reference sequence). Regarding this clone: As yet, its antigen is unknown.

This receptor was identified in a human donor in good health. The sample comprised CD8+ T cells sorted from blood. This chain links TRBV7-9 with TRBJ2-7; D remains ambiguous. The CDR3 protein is CASSLVRSSDEQYF. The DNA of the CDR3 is TGTGCCAGCAGCTTAGTACGATCCTCAGACGAGCAGTACTTC.